This is a list of T cell receptor beta chains from one sample in a study of early T cells in non-severe SARS-CoV-2 infection. Each CDR3 protein is one row after TCRdb ran MiXCR on the 5' RACE reads. Here the sample spans 74,000 or so distinct CDR3 sequences, 13% being singletons. Sequenced: whole blood. These receptors came from an adult who was a healthcare worker with PCR-confirmed SARS-CoV-2 infection or an uninfected control (not recorded which). CDR3s include the opening cysteine and the closing phenylalanine or tryptophan. The order of the fields is clone size, V gene, J gene, D gene, CDR3 DNA, CDR3 protein. D genes are given only for firm matches. The size entry is marked missing in some rows and otherwise reads once, few, many or a size class.

>.|TRBV20-1|TRBJ2-1|.
TGCAGTGCTAGGGACGGCCACAATGAGCAGTTCTTC
CSARDGHNEQFF
>.|TRBV29-1|TRBJ2-7|.
TGCAGCGTTTCCGGGCTTCAAACCCCCGAGCAGTACTTC
CSVSGLQTPEQYF
>few|TRBV7-9|TRBJ2-3|TRBD1
TGTGCCAGCAGCTTAGCCTCGACAGGGGGCTTCGGAGATACGCAGTATTTT
CASSLASTGGFGDTQYF
>.|TRBV12-3/TRBV12-4|TRBJ2-3|.
TGTGCCAGCAGTCCATTCACAGATACGCAGTATTTT
CASSPFTDTQYF
>.|TRBV29-1|TRBJ1-1|TRBD1
TGCAGCGTTATCCGACAGGGGAACACTGAAGCTTTCTTT
CSVIRQGNTEAFF
>.|TRBV10-2|TRBJ2-6|.
TGCGCCACAGATCAAGTAGGGCCCGGGGCCAACGTCCTGACTTTC
CATDQVGPGANVLTF
>few|TRBV5-4|TRBJ2-1|TRBD1
TGTGTCAGCAGCTTGCTGGGACAGGGCAATGAGCAGTTCTTC
CVSSLLGQGNEQFF
>.|TRBV27|TRBJ2-3|.
TGTGCCAGCAGTGGGGGACTGGGTTGGGATACGCAGTATTTT
CASSGGLGWDTQYF
>many|TRBV24-1|TRBJ2-1|TRBD1
TGTGCCACCGGGACAGGGTGGAATGAGCAGTTCTTC
CATGTGWNEQFF
>.|TRBV7-2|TRBJ2-7|.
TGTGCCAGCAGCTTTTCAGGGTTTTCGGGGGAGCAGTACTTC
CASSFSGFSGEQYF
>.|TRBV11-2|TRBJ2-7|.
TGTGCCAGCAGCTTAGTCATGGGTTACGAGCAGTACTTC
CASSLVMGYEQYF
>.|TRBV5-1|TRBJ2-6|.
TGCGCCAGCACTCCCCCGGACTCTGGGGCCAACGTCCTGACTTTC
CASTPPDSGANVLTF
>few|TRBV6-2/TRBV6-3|TRBJ2-2|.
TGTGCCAGCAGTTACTCAACGGGAGTTTACACCGGGGAGCTGTTTTTT
CASSYSTGVYTGELFF
>many|TRBV20-1|TRBJ2-2|.
TGCAGTGCTAGATTAGGAGGGGCCACCGGGGAGCTGTTTTTT
CSARLGGATGELFF
>.|TRBV6-5|TRBJ2-7|.
TGTGCCAGCAGGAGCACCGGGACGGTTGCCTACGAGCAGTACTTC
CASRSTGTVAYEQYF
>many|TRBV29-1|TRBJ1-2|.
TGCAGCGTTGAATCGGGGCCCTATGGCTACACCTTC
CSVESGPYGYTF
>few|TRBV12-5|TRBJ2-3|.
TGTGCTAGTGGTCTTGACCCGGAGGGATTGTTAGATACGCAGTATTTT
CASGLDPEGLLDTQYF
>many|TRBV29-1|TRBJ2-5|.
TGCAGCGTTGGGCAGACACAAGAGACCCAGTACTTC
CSVGQTQETQYF
>few|TRBV19|TRBJ1-2|TRBD1
TGTGCCAGTAGTATTCGGGACAGGGGAACCTATGGCTACACCTTC
CASSIRDRGTYGYTF
>.|TRBV7-2|TRBJ2-7|TRBD2
TGTGCCAGCAGCTTAATGCGGGAGGTCCCCTACGAGCAGTACTTC
CASSLMREVPYEQYF
>many|TRBV5-1|TRBJ2-7|.
TGCGCCAGCCGACAACTAGAGACGTCCTACTACGAGCAGTACTTC
CASRQLETSYYEQYF
>many|TRBV24-1|TRBJ2-1|.
TGTGCCACCAGTGATCCTCGGGCAGGGAGCTCCTACAATGAGCAGTTCTTC
CATSDPRAGSSYNEQFF
>.|TRBV11-2|TRBJ2-5|.
TGTGCCAGCAGCTTGGGACCTCCAGAGACCCAGTACTTC
CASSLGPPETQYF
>.|TRBV12-3/TRBV12-4|TRBJ1-1|TRBD1
TGTGCCAGCAGTTTAGAAGGGGGCGCGACTGAAGCTTTCTTT
CASSLEGGATEAFF
>.|TRBV4-3|TRBJ2-4|.
TGCGCCAGCAGCCAAGACCGGGACGGCCGGACCAAAAACATTCAGTACTTC
CASSQDRDGRTKNIQYF
>.|TRBV29-1|TRBJ1-5|.
TGCAGCGTTGAACGGAGAACATATAGCAATCAGCCCCAGCATTTT
CSVERRTYSNQPQHF
>once|TRBV4-3|TRBJ2-3|.
TGCGCCAGCAGCCAAGACCGCGGCACTAGCACAGATACGCAGTATTTT
CASSQDRGTSTDTQYF
>few|TRBV7-2|TRBJ2-7|TRBD1
TGTGCCAGCAGCCCAGGACAGGGAATGGGATCCTACGAGCAGTACTTC
CASSPGQGMGSYEQYF
>many|TRBV27|TRBJ2-3|.
TGTGCCAGCAGTTTATCGGCCGCGGATACGCAGTATTTT
CASSLSAADTQYF
>few|TRBV11-2|TRBJ2-3|.
TGTGCCAGCAGCCGCATGCCCAGGGGCGGCACAGATACGCAGTATTTT
CASSRMPRGGTDTQYF
>many|TRBV11-2|TRBJ2-1|TRBD2
TGTGCCAGCAGCCCAGCCGGGACTAGCGGGAGAATGGAGCAGTTCTTC
CASSPAGTSGRMEQFF
>.|TRBV19|TRBJ2-7|.
TGTGCCAGTAGCCCAGGACCGTCCTATGGCGAGCAGTACTTC
CASSPGPSYGEQYF
>.|TRBV18|TRBJ2-7|TRBD2
TGTGCCAGCTCACCAGAGGAGCGGGAGTGGGAGCAGTACTTC
CASSPEEREWEQYF
>.|TRBV12-3/TRBV12-4|TRBJ2-1|TRBD2
TGTGCCAGCAGCCGAATGGGAGGGGATGAGCAGTTCTTC
CASSRMGGDEQFF
>few|TRBV7-9|TRBJ2-3|TRBD2
TGTGCCAGCAGCCGCAATAGCGGGGCAGATACGCAGTATTTT
CASSRNSGADTQYF
>.|TRBV12-3/TRBV12-4|TRBJ1-1|.
TGTGCCAGCAGTCCGGGTAGCTGGGAAGCTTTCTTT
CASSPGSWEAFF
>.|TRBV6-2/TRBV6-3|TRBJ2-7|.
TGTGCCAGCAGTCCTGCTTTTGAACGCTACGAGCAGTACTTC
CASSPAFERYEQYF
>.|TRBV3-1|TRBJ2-5|.
TGTGCCAGCAGCCAGCGGTCGACCCAAGAGACCCAGTACTTC
CASSQRSTQETQYF
>few|TRBV20-1|TRBJ1-3|TRBD1
TGCAGTGCAATGACAGGGTCCCCTTCTGAAAACACCATATATTTT
CSAMTGSPSENTIYF
>few|TRBV9|TRBJ1-1|.
TGTGCCAGCAGCGGGGGGAACACTGAAGCTTTCTTT
CASSGGNTEAFF
>few|TRBV7-2|TRBJ2-3|TRBD1
TGTGCCAGCAGCCCGGGACAGGGGTCCACAGATACGCAGTATTTT
CASSPGQGSTDTQYF
>.|TRBV27|TRBJ2-7|.
TGTGCCAGTAGGGCCCTGGACGGCCCCTCGAACGAGCAGTACTTC
CASRALDGPSNEQYF
>.|TRBV12-3/TRBV12-4|TRBJ2-3|TRBD2
TGTGCCAGCAGTAGCGGGGGGTTCACAGATACGCAGTATTTT
CASSSGGFTDTQYF
>many|TRBV30|TRBJ1-5|.
TGTGCCTGGGGAAGACAGAATAGCAATCAGCCCCAGCATTTT
CAWGRQNSNQPQHF
>once|TRBV18|TRBJ2-3|TRBD2
TGTGCGAGCTCACCTTTAGCGGGAGGGAGCACAGATACGCAGTATTTT
CASSPLAGGSTDTQYF
>.|TRBV7-9|TRBJ2-7|TRBD1
TGTGCCAGCAGCCCAGTGACAGGGGCCATCGTGGACGAGCAGTACTTC
CASSPVTGAIVDEQYF
>.|TRBV2|TRBJ2-1|TRBD2
TGTGCCAGCAGTGCGGGACTAGCGGAATTCAATGAGCAGTTCTTC
CASSAGLAEFNEQFF
>few|TRBV10-2|TRBJ2-1|.
TGCGCCAGCAACCTCCAGGGTTTCAATGAGCAGTTCTTC
CASNLQGFNEQFF
>.|TRBV28|TRBJ1-1|TRBD1
TGTGCCAGCAGTTATATACAGGGGAGGACTGAAGCTTTCTTT
CASSYIQGRTEAFF
>few|TRBV19|TRBJ2-5|.
TGTGCCAGTAGTAGAGGATACGGGCAAGAGACCCAGTACTTC
CASSRGYGQETQYF
>many|TRBV5-1|TRBJ2-7|.
TGCGCCAGCAGCTTGGGACAGCGCGAGCAGTACTTC
CASSLGQREQYF
>many|TRBV28|TRBJ2-7|TRBD1
TGTGCCAGCAGCACGACAGGGGTCTACGAGCAGTACTTC
CASSTTGVYEQYF
>few|TRBV7-6|TRBJ1-5|.
TGTGCCAGCAGCTTAGACAGTTATAGCAATCAGCCCCAGCATTTT
CASSLDSYSNQPQHF
>many|TRBV7-9|TRBJ2-2|.
TGTGCCAGCAGCCAGTCCCGGGACGGGGAGCTGTTTTTT
CASSQSRDGELFF